The 2 T cell receptor beta chains in this list originate from one sample, sequenced in a study of shared T cell receptors in the human thymus. Produced via immunoSEQ multiplex PCR; TCRdb's table is partial and in-frame only. The data hold approximately 760,000 clones, with approximately 83% observed a single time. This same sample was also part of a study on human thymus T cells.

The source material was thymocytes. The receptors were gathered from a girl under three years old with a congenital heart defect.

The chain carries TRBV23-1 and TRBJ1-1; D not resolved. TRBV23-1 is filed as an ORF, its function uncertain. The V end was cut by 4 bases, the J end by 5 bases, with 20 bases between. The CDR3 has 16 residues. This CDR3 is CASSRLIRGMGTEAFF. The CDR3 bases are TGCGCCAGCAGTCGACTCATACGGGGAATGGGGACTGAAGCTTTCTTT.

This chain's CDR3 is CASSYRQFATNEKLFF. The CDR3 DNA follows: TGTGCCAGCAGTTACCGACAGTTTGCAACTAATGAAAAACTGTTTTTT. This rearrangement joins TRBV6-5 to TRBJ1-4, with TRBD1 as a possible D gene (5 bases). Germline values: CDR1 MNHEY, CDR2 SVGAGI. This CDR3 is 16 amino acids long. Trimming left V 2 bases short and J 0 bases short, with 10 bases between.